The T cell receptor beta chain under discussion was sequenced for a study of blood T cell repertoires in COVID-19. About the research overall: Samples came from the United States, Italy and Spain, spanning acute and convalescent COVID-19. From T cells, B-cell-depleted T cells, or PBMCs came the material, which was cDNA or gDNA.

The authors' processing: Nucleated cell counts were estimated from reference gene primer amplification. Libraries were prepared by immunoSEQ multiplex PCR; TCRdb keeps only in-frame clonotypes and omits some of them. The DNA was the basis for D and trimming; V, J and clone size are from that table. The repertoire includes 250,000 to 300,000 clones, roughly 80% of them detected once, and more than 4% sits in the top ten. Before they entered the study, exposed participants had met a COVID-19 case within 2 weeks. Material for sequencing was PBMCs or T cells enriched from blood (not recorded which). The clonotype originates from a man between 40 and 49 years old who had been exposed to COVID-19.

DNA of the CDR3: TGCGCCAGCAGCTTCCGTCCGACAGGGAACACCGGGGAGCTGTTTTTT. Translation gives CASSFRPTGNTGELFF. The V and J genes are TRBV5-1 and TRBJ2-2, with TRBD1 as a possible D gene (6 bases). Germline V gene lookup returns CDR1 SGHRS and CDR2 YFSETQ. This CDR3 is built from 16 residues. Deletions cut 2 bases from V and 1 base from J, with 12 bases between. Variable domain in full (rest from reference TRBV5-1 and TRBJ2-2): KAGVTQTPRYLIKTRGQQVTLSCSPISGHRSVSWYQQTPGQGLQFLFEYFSETQRNKGNFPGRFSGRQFSNSRSEMNVSTLELGDSALYLCASSFRPTGNTGELFFGEGSRLTVL.